A selection of T cell receptor beta chains follows, all from one sample in a study of multiple sclerosis patients with progressive multifocal leukoencephalopathy. Sequencing was performed with immunoSEQ multiplex PCR; in TCRdb, only in-frame clones are kept and a portion is missing. Of under 30,000 clones listed, roughly nine tenths are singletons. The sequencing here drew on PBMCs, taken from a patient treated with natalizumab. The source of these receptors is a human donor with multiple sclerosis. The CDR3 runs from the conserved cysteine through the conserved F or W. A D gene is named only where the DNA matches it firmly. Only part of the rows carry a size: once, few, many, or a class if the clone is expanded.

d_call	v_call	j_call	clone_size	cdr3_aa	cdr3_nt
TRBD2	TRBV9	TRBJ2-7	few	CASSLGTSGSYEQYF	TGTGCCAGCAGCCTGGGGACTAGCGGATCCTACGAGCAGTACTTC
-	TRBV4-2	TRBJ2-5	-	CASSPRPLSGQETQYF	TGTGCCAGCAGCCCCCGACCCCTAAGCGGACAAGAGACCCAGTACTTC
TRBD1	TRBV29-1	TRBJ2-7	-	CSAGDRGLGEQYF	TGCAGCGCCGGTGACAGGGGGCTGGGCGAGCAGTACTTC
TRBD1	TRBV5-1	TRBJ1-3	-	CASSATGGEGNTIYF	TGCGCCAGCAGCGCCACAGGGGGCGAGGGAAACACCATATATTTT
TRBD1	TRBV7-9	TRBJ2-7	-	CASSWRAGTGVSYEQYF	TGTGCCAGCAGCTGGAGGGCCGGGACAGGGGTCTCCTACGAGCAGTACTTC
-	TRBV5-6	TRBJ2-7	-	CASSRAVAAFSYEQYF	TGTGCCAGCAGCCGGGCAGTAGCGGCTTTCTCCTACGAGCAGTACTTC
-	TRBV7-8	TRBJ2-7	-	CASSFQDEQYF	TGTGCCAGCAGCTTTCAGGACGAGCAGTACTTC
-	TRBV20-1	TRBJ2-1	-	CSASPRNEQFF	TGCAGTGCTAGCCCCCGCAATGAGCAGTTCTTC
TRBD1	TRBV28	TRBJ2-7	-	CASSPWDREYEQYF	TGTGCCAGCAGCCCTTGGGACAGGGAGTACGAGCAGTACTTC
-	TRBV2	TRBJ1-5	-	CASSEVGYQPQHF	TGTGCCAGCAGTGAAGTGGGGTATCAGCCCCAGCATTTT
-	TRBV10-2	TRBJ1-2	-	CASSDSIYGYTF	TGCGCCAGCAGTGACAGCATCTATGGCTACACCTTC
TRBD2	TRBV10-3	TRBJ2-2	once	CAIRGTSGIQDTGELFF	TGTGCCATCAGAGGGACTAGCGGGATTCAGGACACCGGGGAGCTGTTTTTT
-	TRBV30	TRBJ1-4	-	CAWSGPWAGEREKLFF	TGTGCCTGGAGCGGCCCCTGGGCAGGGGAAAGGGAAAAACTGTTTTTT
TRBD2	TRBV7-3	TRBJ2-7	-	CASSLRAGGLYEQYF	TGTGCCAGCAGCTTAAGGGCGGGAGGGCTCTACGAGCAGTACTTC
-	TRBV7-8	TRBJ2-3	-	CASSGREADTQYF	TGTGCCAGCAGCGGGAGAGAGGCAGATACGCAGTATTTT
-	TRBV11-2	TRBJ2-7	-	CASSLVGQPQYF	TGTGCCAGCAGCTTAGTAGGCCAGCCCCAGTACTTC
-	TRBV7-8	TRBJ2-7	-	CASSLDYWDLLSYEQYF	TGTGCCAGCAGTTTAGATTACTGGGACTTGCTCTCCTACGAGCAGTACTTC
TRBD2	TRBV11-2	TRBJ2-5	once	CASSTTTAGGGETQYF	TGTGCCAGCAGCACAACGACAGCGGGAGGCGGGGAGACCCAGTACTTC
TRBD2	TRBV18	TRBJ2-7	-	CASSGPGGSSYEQYF	TGTGCCAGCTCAGGTCCGGGGGGGAGCTCCTACGAGCAGTACTTC
TRBD2	TRBV4-3	TRBJ2-7	-	CASSQDLAGGSYEQYF	TGCGCCAGCAGCCAAGACCTAGCGGGGGGCTCCTACGAGCAGTACTTC
-	TRBV27	TRBJ2-1	medium-sized	CASSLIGNEQFF	TGTGCCAGCAGTCTGATCGGAAATGAGCAGTTCTTC
TRBD2	TRBV5-1	TRBJ2-7	-	CASSRTGTSGSYEQYF	TGCGCCAGCAGCAGGACCGGGACTAGCGGTTCCTACGAGCAGTACTTC
TRBD2	TRBV28	TRBJ2-1	-	CASRLAGLRNNEQFF	TGTGCCAGCAGGCTAGCGGGACTAAGGAACAATGAGCAGTTCTTC
TRBD2	TRBV6-1	TRBJ2-1	-	CASSATRTSGWNEQFF	TGTGCCAGCAGTGCAACCAGGACTAGCGGGTGGAATGAGCAGTTCTTC
-	TRBV7-9	TRBJ1-4	-	CASSPRDGENEKLFF	TGTGCCAGCAGCCCACGGGACGGTGAAAATGAAAAACTGTTTTTT
-	TRBV5-4	TRBJ2-1	-	CASSLLGIGNEQFF	TGTGCCAGCAGCCTATTGGGAATTGGGAATGAGCAGTTCTTC
TRBD1	TRBV6-5	TRBJ1-5	-	CASRSGQGNNQPQHF	TGTGCCAGCAGGTCGGGACAGGGAAATAATCAGCCCCAGCATTTT
-	TRBV7-8	TRBJ2-7	few	CASSVDRGEQYF	TGTGCCAGCAGCGTGGACCGGGGAGAGCAGTACTTC
-	TRBV7-3	TRBJ2-2	-	CASSLTAGPNTGELFF	TGTGCCAGCAGCTTAACGGCGGGACCGAACACCGGGGAGCTGTTTTTT
TRBD1	TRBV19	TRBJ1-5	-	CASNRGQFYSNQPQHF	TGTGCCAGTAACCGGGGACAGTTCTATAGCAATCAGCCCCAGCATTTT
TRBD1	TRBV27	TRBJ1-1	-	CASRGTGRVTEAFF	TGTGCCAGCAGGGGGACAGGGAGAGTCACTGAAGCTTTCTTT
-	TRBV7-2	TRBJ1-1	-	CASSLERVLNTEAFF	TGTGCCAGCAGCCTAGAGAGGGTACTGAACACTGAAGCTTTCTTT
-	TRBV7-3	TRBJ2-7	-	CASSKGDGFYEQYF	TGTGCCAGCAGTAAAGGGGACGGATTCTACGAGCAGTACTTC
-	TRBV7-9	TRBJ1-1	-	CASQANTEAFF	TGTGCCAGCCAGGCGAACACTGAAGCTTTCTTT
TRBD1	TRBV7-2	TRBJ1-2	-	CASSLADRGLSGYTF	TGTGCCAGCAGCTTAGCGGACAGGGGCCTAAGTGGCTACACCTTC
-	TRBV5-1	TRBJ2-3	-	CASMRGSTADTQYF	TGCGCCAGCATGCGGGGCTCAACGGCAGATACGCAGTATTTT
TRBD1	TRBV6-6	TRBJ1-1	-	CASRSTGGEAFF	TGTGCCAGCAGGTCAACAGGGGGGGAAGCTTTCTTT
-	TRBV7-2	TRBJ2-7	-	CASSLGRRGYEQYF	TGTGCCAGCAGCTTAGGTCGAAGGGGGTACGAGCAGTACTTC
-	TRBV5-1	TRBJ2-5	-	CASSLGGAKETQYF	TGCGCCAGCAGCTTGGGCGGGGCTAAAGAGACCCAGTACTTC
-	TRBV28	TRBJ1-2	-	CASSLSPGQPGYTF	TGTGCCAGCAGTTTATCCCCAGGACAGCCTGGCTACACCTTC
-	TRBV2	TRBJ2-1	few	CASSVSGAGVNNEQFF	TGTGCCAGCAGTGTATCAGGGGCGGGAGTAAACAATGAGCAGTTCTTC
TRBD1	TRBV11-2	TRBJ1-4	-	CASSPNLGTADNEKLFF	TGTGCCAGCAGCCCTAACCTCGGGACAGCCGATAATGAAAAACTGTTTTTT
-	TRBV5-1	TRBJ1-1	-	CASRWKDLNTEAFF	TGCGCCAGTCGCTGGAAGGACCTGAACACTGAAGCTTTCTTT
-	TRBV7-2	TRBJ2-1	once	CASSLAGGYYNEQFF	TGTGCCAGCAGCTTAGCGGGAGGCTACTACAATGAGCAGTTCTTC
TRBD1	TRBV29-1	TRBJ2-3	-	CSVTPRDREFTDTQYF	TGCAGCGTGACCCCTCGGGACAGGGAATTCACAGATACGCAGTATTTT
-	TRBV4-1	TRBJ1-4	-	CASSQSTTNEKLFF	TGCGCCAGCAGCCAATCTACAACTAATGAAAAACTGTTTTTT
TRBD1	TRBV5-1	TRBJ1-1	-	CASSLSRTGNTEAFF	TGCGCCAGCAGCTTGTCGAGGACAGGGAACACTGAAGCTTTCTTT
TRBD1	TRBV6-5	TRBJ1-2	-	CASSPGTGGGYTF	TGTGCCAGCAGTCCCGGGACAGGGGGTGGCTACACCTTC
TRBD1	TRBV29-1	TRBJ1-1	-	CSVWETGLSTEAFF	TGCAGCGTTTGGGAGACAGGGTTGAGCACTGAAGCTTTCTTT
-	TRBV9	TRBJ2-5	-	CASSARGRFEETQYF	TGTGCCAGCAGCGCGAGGGGCCGTTTTGAAGAGACCCAGTACTTC
-	TRBV7-3	TRBJ1-1	-	CASSLSRNTEAFF	TGTGCCAGCAGCTTAAGCAGAAACACTGAAGCTTTCTTT
-	TRBV5-6	TRBJ2-1	-	CASSLGGPASYNEQFF	TGTGCCAGCAGCCTGGGGGGTCCGGCCTCCTACAATGAGCAGTTCTTC
-	TRBV19	TRBJ1-2	-	CASRGAGGYTF	TGTGCCAGTAGGGGGGCCGGAGGCTACACCTTC
-	TRBV6-5	TRBJ1-2	-	CASSGTGIGNYGYTF	TGTGCCAGCAGCGGAACAGGGATAGGGAACTATGGCTACACCTTC